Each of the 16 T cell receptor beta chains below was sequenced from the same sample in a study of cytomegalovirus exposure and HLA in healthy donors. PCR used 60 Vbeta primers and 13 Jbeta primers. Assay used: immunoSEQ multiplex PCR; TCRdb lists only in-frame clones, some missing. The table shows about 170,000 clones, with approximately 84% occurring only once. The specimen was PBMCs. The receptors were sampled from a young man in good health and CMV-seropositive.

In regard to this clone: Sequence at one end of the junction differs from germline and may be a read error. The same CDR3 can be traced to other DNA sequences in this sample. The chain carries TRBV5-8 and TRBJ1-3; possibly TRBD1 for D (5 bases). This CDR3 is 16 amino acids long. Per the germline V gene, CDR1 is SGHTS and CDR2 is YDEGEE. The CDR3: CASSLGWGDSGNTIYF. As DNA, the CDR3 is TGCGCCAGCAGCCTTGGCTGGGGGGATTCTGGAAACACCATATATTTT.

The CDR3 DNA reads TGTGCCAGCAGCCCTGCGACTAGCGGGAGGGGCGCCGGGGAGCTGTTTTTT. Translating it yields CASSPATSGRGAGELFF. The rearrangement joins TRBV7-3 to TRBJ2-2; the match to TRBD2 covers 14 bases. The CDR3 covers 17 residues. Trimming removed 5 bases from V and 6 bases from J; junction bases left unmatched: 8. Per germline, CDR1 SGHTA and CDR2 FQGTGA.

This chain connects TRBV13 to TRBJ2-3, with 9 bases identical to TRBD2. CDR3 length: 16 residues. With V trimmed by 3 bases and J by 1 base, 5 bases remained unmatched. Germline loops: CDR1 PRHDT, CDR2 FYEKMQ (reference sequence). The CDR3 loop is CASSFKAGGGTDTQYF. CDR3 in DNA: TGTGCCAGCAGCTTTAAGGCGGGAGGGGGCACAGATACGCAGTATTTT.

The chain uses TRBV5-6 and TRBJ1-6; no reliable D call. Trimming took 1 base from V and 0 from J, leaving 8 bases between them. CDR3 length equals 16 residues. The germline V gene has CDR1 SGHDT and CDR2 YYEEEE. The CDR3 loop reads CASSLPQVSYNSPLHF. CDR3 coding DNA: TGTGCCAGCAGCTTGCCGCAGGTCTCCTATAATTCACCCCTCCACTTT.

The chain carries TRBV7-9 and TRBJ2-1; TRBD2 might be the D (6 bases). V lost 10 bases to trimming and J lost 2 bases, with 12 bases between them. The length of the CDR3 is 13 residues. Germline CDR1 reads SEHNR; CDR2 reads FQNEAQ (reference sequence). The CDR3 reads CATNPGAYNEQFF. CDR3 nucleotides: TGTGCCACCAATCCGGGGGCCTACAATGAGCAGTTCTTC.

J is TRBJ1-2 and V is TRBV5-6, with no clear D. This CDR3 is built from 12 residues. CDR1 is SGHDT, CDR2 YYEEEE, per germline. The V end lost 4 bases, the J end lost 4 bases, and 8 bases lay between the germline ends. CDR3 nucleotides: TGTGCCAGCAGCCCTTCTCGCTATGGCTACACCTTC. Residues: CASSPSRYGYTF.

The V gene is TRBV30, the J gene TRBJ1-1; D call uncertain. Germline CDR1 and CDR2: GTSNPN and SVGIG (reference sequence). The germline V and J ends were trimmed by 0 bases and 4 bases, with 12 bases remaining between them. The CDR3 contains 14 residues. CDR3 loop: CAWSVSDGVTEAFF. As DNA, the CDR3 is TGTGCCTGGAGTGTGAGTGACGGGGTCACTGAAGCTTTCTTT.

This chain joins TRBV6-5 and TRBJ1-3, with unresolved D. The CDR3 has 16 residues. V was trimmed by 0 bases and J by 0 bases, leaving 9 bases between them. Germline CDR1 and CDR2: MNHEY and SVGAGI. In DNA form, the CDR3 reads TGTGCCAGCAGTTACTCGGAGGGCGACTCTGGAAACACCATATATTTT. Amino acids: CASSYSEGDSGNTIYF.

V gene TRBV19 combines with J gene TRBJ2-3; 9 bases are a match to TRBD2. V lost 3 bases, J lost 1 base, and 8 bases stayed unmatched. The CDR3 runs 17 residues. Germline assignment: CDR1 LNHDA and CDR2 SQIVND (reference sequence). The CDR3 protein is CASSMDLAGFGTDTQYF. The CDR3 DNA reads TGTGCCAGTAGTATGGATCTAGCGGGATTCGGCACAGATACGCAGTATTTT.

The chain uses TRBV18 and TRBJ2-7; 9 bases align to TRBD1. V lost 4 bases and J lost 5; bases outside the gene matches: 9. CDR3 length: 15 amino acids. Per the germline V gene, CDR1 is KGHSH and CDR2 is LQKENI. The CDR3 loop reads CASSHPGQGFDEQYF. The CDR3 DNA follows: TGTGCCAGCTCACATCCGGGACAGGGATTCGACGAGCAGTACTTC. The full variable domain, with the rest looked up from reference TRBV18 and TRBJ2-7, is NAGVMQNPRHLVRRRGQEARLRCSPMKGHSHVYWYRQLPEEGLKFMVYLQKENIIDESGMPKERFSAEFPKEGPSILRIQQVVRGDSAAYFCASSHPGQGFDEQYFGPGTRLTVT.

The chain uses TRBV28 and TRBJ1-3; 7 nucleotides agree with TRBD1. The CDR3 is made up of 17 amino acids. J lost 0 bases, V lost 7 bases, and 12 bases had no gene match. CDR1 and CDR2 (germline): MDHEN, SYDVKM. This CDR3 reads CASTLWTGIDSGNTIYF. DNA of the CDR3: TGTGCCAGCACCCTGTGGACAGGCATAGACTCTGGAAACACCATATATTTT.

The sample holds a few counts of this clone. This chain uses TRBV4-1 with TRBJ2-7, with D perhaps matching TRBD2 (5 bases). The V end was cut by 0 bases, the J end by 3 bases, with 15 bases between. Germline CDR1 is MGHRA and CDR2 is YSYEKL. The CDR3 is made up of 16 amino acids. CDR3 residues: CASSQDAAGLVYEQYV. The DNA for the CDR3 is TGCGCCAGCAGCCAAGATGCGGCGGGCCTTGTCTACGAGCAGTACGTC.

The CDR3 DNA is TGTGCCAGCAGCGTAGGGGAGGGGGATTACTATGGCTACACCTTC. Its protein is CASSVGEGDYYGYTF. This chain uses TRBV9 with TRBJ1-2, with D tentatively TRBD1 (6 bases). V shed 0 bases and J shed 3 bases, with 12 bases lying between them. The CDR3 has 15 amino acids. Germline V gives CDR1 SGDLS, CDR2 YYNGEE.

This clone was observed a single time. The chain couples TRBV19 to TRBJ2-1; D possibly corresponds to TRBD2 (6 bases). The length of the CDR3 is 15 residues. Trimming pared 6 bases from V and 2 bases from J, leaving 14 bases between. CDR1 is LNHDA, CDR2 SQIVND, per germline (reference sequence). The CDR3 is CASSPRDSTYNEQFF. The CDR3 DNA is TGTGCCAGTAGCCCCCGGGACTCCACCTACAATGAGCAGTTCTTC.

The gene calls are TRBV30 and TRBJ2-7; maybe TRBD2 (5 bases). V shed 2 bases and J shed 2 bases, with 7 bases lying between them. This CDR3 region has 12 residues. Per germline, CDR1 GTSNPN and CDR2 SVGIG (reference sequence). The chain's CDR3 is CAWSFGAYEQYF. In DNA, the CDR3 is TGTGCCTGGAGTTTCGGGGCCTACGAGCAGTACTTC.

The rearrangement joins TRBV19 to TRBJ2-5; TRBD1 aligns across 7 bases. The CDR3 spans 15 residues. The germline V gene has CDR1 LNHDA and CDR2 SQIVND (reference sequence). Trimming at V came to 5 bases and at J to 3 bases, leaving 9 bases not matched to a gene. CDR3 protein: CASSPQGQPEETQYF. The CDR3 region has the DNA TGTGCCAGTAGTCCACAGGGACAGCCAGAAGAGACCCAGTACTTC.